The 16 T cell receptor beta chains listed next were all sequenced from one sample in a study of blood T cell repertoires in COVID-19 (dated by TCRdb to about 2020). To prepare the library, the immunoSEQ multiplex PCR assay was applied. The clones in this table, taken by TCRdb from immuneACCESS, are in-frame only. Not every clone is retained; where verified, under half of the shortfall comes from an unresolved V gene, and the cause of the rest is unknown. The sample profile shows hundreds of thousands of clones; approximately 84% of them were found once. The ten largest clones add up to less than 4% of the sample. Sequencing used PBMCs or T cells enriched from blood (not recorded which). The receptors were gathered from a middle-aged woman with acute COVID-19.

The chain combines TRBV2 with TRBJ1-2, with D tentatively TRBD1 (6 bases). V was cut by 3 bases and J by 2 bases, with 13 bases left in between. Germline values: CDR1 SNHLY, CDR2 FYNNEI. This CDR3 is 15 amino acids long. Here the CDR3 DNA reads TGTGCCAGCAGTGAGTCGGGACATATAAACTATGGCTACACCTTC. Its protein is CASSESGHINYGYTF.

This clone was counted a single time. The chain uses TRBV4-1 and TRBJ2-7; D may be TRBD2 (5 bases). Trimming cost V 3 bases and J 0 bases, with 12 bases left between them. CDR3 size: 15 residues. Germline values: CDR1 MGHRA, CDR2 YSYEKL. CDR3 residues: CASSQTTLNSYEQYF. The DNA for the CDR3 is TGCGCCAGCAGCCAGACTACGTTGAACTCCTACGAGCAGTACTTC.

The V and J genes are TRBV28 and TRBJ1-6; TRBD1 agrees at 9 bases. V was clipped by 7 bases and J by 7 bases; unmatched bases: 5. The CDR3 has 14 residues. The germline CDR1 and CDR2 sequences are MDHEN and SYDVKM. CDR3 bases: TGTGCCAGCATAGAGACAGGGGGAAATTCACCCCTCCACTTT. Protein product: CASIETGGNSPLHF.

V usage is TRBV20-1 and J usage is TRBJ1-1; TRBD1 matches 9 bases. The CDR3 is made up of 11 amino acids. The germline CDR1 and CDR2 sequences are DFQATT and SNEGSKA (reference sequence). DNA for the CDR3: TGCGGGGGACAGGGAGGGACTGAAGCTTTCTTT. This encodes CGGQGGTEAFF.

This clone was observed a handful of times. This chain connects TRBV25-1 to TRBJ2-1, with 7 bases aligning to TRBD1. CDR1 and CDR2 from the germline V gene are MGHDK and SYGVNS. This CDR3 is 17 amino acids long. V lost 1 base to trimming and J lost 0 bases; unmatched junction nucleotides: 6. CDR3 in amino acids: CASSELGGATSYNEQFF. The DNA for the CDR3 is TGTGCCAGCAGTGAATTAGGGGGCGCAACCTCCTACAATGAGCAGTTCTTC.

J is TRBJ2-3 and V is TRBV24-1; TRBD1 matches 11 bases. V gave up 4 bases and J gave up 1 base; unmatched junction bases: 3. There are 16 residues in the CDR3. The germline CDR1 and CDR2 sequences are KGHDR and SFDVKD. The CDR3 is CATSEGGQGGTDTQYF. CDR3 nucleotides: TGTGCCACCAGTGAAGGGGGACAGGGGGGCACAGATACGCAGTATTTT.

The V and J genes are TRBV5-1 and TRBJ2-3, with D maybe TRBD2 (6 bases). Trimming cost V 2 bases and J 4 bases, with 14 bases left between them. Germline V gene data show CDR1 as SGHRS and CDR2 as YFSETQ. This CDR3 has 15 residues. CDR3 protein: CASSFGGAHADTQYF. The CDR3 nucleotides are TGCGCCAGCAGCTTTGGAGGGGCGCACGCAGATACGCAGTATTTT.

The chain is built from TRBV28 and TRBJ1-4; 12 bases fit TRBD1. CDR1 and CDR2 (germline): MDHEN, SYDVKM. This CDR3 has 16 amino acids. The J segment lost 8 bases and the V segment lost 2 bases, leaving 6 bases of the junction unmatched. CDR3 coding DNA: TGTGCCAGCAGTTTAAGGGGACAGGGGGCGCGGGAAAAACTGTTTTTT. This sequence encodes CASSLRGQGAREKLFF.

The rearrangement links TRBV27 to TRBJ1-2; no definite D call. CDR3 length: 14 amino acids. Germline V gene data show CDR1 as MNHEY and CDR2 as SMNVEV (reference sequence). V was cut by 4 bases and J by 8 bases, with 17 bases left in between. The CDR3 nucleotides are TGTGCCAGCAGTTCCTCCCCTACAGCTGCCGGCTACACCTTC. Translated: CASSSSPTAAGYTF.

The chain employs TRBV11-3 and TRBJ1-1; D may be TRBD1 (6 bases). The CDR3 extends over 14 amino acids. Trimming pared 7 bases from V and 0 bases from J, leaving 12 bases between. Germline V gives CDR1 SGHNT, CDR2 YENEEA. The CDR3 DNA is TGTGCCAGCACAAACAGGGAGATGAACACTGAAGCTTTCTTT. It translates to CASTNREMNTEAFF. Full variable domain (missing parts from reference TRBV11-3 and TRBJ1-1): EAGVVQSPRYKIIEKKQPVAFWCNPISGHNTLYWYLQNLGQGPELLIRYENEEAVDDSQLPKDRFSAERLKGVDSTLKIQPAELGDSAVYLCASTNREMNTEAFFGQGTRLTVV.

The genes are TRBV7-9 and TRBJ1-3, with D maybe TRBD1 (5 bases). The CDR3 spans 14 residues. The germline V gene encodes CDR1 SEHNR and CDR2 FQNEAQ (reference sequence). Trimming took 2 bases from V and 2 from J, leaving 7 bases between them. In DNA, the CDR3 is TGTGCCAGCAGCTTATCAGGGACTGGAAACACCATATATTTT. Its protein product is CASSLSGTGNTIYF.

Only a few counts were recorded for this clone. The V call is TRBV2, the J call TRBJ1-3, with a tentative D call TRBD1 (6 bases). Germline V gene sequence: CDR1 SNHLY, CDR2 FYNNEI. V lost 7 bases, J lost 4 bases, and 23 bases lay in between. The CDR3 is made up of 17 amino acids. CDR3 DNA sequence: TGTGCCAGCAAGTTTCTCAGGGCAGGGGATTACGGAAACACCATATATTTT. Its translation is CASKFLRAGDYGNTIYF.

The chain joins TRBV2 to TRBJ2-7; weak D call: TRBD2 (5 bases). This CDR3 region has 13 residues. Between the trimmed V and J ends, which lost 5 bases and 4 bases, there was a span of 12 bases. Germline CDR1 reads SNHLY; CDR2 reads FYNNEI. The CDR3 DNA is TGTGCCAGCAGTCTAGAGGGCGCGTACGAGCAGTACTTC. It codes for CASSLEGAYEQYF.

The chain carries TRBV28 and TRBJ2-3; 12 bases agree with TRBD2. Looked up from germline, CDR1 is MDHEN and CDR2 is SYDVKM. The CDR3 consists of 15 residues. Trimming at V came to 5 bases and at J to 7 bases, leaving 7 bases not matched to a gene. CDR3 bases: TGTGCCAGCAGTCTGACTAGCGGGAGTGGGCATACGCAGTATTTT. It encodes CASSLTSGSGHTQYF.

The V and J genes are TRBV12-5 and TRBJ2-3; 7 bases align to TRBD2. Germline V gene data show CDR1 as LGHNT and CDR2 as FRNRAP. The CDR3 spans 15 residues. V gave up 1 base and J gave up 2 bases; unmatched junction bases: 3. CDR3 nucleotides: TGTGCTAGTGGTTTGGCTAGCGGCAACACAGATACGCAGTATTTT. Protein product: CASGLASGNTDTQYF. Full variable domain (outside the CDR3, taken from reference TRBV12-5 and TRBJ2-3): DARVTQTPRHKVTEMGQEVTMRCQPILGHNTVFWYRQTMMQGLELLAYFRNRAPLDDSGMPKDRFSAEMPDATLATLKIQPSEPRDSAVYFCASGLASGNTDTQYFGPGTRLTVL.

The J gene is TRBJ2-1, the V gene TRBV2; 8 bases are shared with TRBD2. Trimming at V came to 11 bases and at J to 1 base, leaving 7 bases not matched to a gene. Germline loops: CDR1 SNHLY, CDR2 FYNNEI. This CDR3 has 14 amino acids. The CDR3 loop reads CASSGSASYNEQFF. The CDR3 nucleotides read TGTGCCTCCAGCGGGAGTGCGTCCTACAATGAGCAGTTCTTC.